Listed here is a single T cell receptor (beta chain). The antigen is undetermined. The data are from a study of graft-versus-host responses after intestinal transplantation. The overall study: Among the recipients, transplants were multivisceral, liver-intestinal, or isolated intestinal.

The study's findings and limits: Circulating GvH clones peaking coincided with falling HvG clones soon after transplant. Marrow from the recipient contained GvH clones, some of which had appeared first in ileum or blood. Allografts of patients with graft-donor T cell macrochimerism showed high graft-versus-host to host-versus-graft clone ratios.

Clones were read by immunoSEQ multiplex PCR, and TCRdb kept only the in-frame ones, dropping some. The sample lists tens of thousands of clones, approximately 88% occurring once. The material was unstimulated CD4+ T cells sorted from spleen or lymph node cells, obtained before transplant. The source is a human donor who was the organ donor for an intestinal transplant.

CDR3 in DNA: TGTGCCAGCAGTTACTCGTGGCTCGCGGAGACCCAGTACTTC. Its translation is CASSYSWLAETQYF. The chain combines TRBV6-5 with TRBJ2-5; D not certain. The CDR3 totals 14 residues. The V gene lost 0 bases and the J gene lost 5 bases, with 10 bases spanning the gap. Germline values: CDR1 MNHEY, CDR2 SVGAGI.